A single sample gave rise to the 21 T cell receptor beta chains below, sequenced in a study of cytomegalovirus exposure and HLA in healthy donors. A multiplex PCR was run with 60 Vbeta primers and 13 Jbeta primers. Profiled with immunoSEQ multiplex PCR; TCRdb holds only in-frame clones, not every one. The table shows 95,000 to 150,000 clones, with approximately 72% occurring only once. Sequencing was performed on PBMCs. All receptors come from a man younger than 35 in good health and CMV-seronegative.

V and J are TRBV6-4 and TRBJ2-1; 7 bases are shared with TRBD2. The CDR3 spans 17 residues. J lost 2 bases, V lost 4 bases, and 11 bases had no gene match. The germline CDR1 and CDR2 sequences are MRHNA and SNTAGT. The CDR3 region has the DNA TGTGCCAGCAGTGGCCAGCCGGCGGGAGCAACCTACAATGAGCAGTTCTTC. Translating gives CASSGQPAGATYNEQFF.

The chain carries TRBV7-9 and TRBJ2-7; tentatively, D is TRBD1 (5 bases). Germline CDR1 is SEHNR and CDR2 is FQNEAQ (reference sequence). The CDR3 spans 14 residues. V was clipped by 1 base and J by 3 bases, with 10 bases between them. In nucleotides, the CDR3 is TGTGCCAGCAGCTTAGAAGGTACAGGCTACGAGCAGTACTTC. Its protein product is CASSLEGTGYEQYF.

This clone has only a few counts. V usage is TRBV4-2 and J usage is TRBJ1-3; D is undetermined. The CDR3 runs to 15 residues. V was clipped by 0 bases and J by 4 bases, with 10 bases between them. Germline CDR1 is LGHNA and CDR2 is YNFKEQ. The CDR3 loop reads CASSQERSPGNTIYF. The CDR3 DNA follows: TGTGCCAGCAGCCAAGAGAGGAGCCCCGGAAACACCATATATTTT.

As for this clone: The sample contains more than one DNA sequence encoding this CDR3. The V and J genes are TRBV28 and TRBJ2-6, with 7 bases identical to TRBD2. V lost 3 bases, J lost 2 bases, and 1 base stayed unmatched. CDR1 is MDHEN, CDR2 SYDVKM, per germline. This CDR3 region has 15 residues. The CDR3 nucleotides read TGTGCCAGCAGTTTGGGGGGGGCTGGGGCCAACGTCCTGACTTTC. Encoded protein: CASSLGGAGANVLTF.

The chain is built from TRBV7-3 and TRBJ2-2; 8 bases agree with TRBD1. The J segment lost 6 bases and the V segment lost 8 bases, leaving 11 bases of the junction unmatched. The CDR3 totals 15 residues. Germline V lookup: CDR1 SGHTA, CDR2 FQGTGA. CDR3 residues: CASGPGQGGAGELFF. The CDR3 DNA is TGTGCCAGCGGACCCGGACAGGGTGGAGCCGGGGAGCTGTTTTTT.

The chain joins TRBV18 to TRBJ2-7; D unclear. CDR1 is KGHSH and CDR2 is LQKENI in the germline V gene. Trimming removed 6 bases at V and 0 bases at J, with 12 bases between. The CDR3 is 14 amino acids. CDR3 sequence: CASSPSEASYEQYF. CDR3 bases: TGTGCCAGCTCTCCATCTGAGGCCTCCTACGAGCAGTACTTC.

Concerning this clone itself: Relative to the germline gene, one junction end is altered; a read error may explain this. The chain has TRBV28 and TRBJ1-5, with a tentative D call TRBD1 (6 bases). The CDR3 is made up of 15 amino acids. The germline V gene has CDR1 MDHEN and CDR2 SYDVKM. The CDR3 DNA follows: TGTTCCAGCAGATGGGCAGGGACAAGCAATCAGCCCCAGCATTTT. Protein sequence: CSSRWAGTSNQPQHF.

The V gene is TRBV27, the J gene TRBJ1-1; a possible D gene is TRBD1 (6 bases). The V gene lost 0 bases and the J gene lost 10 bases, with 12 bases spanning the gap. There are 13 residues in the CDR3. From germline, CDR1 is MNHEY and CDR2 SMNVEV (reference sequence). The CDR3 coding sequence is TGTGCCAGCAGTTTATCGGCACAGGGTTCAGCTTTCTTT. As protein: CASSLSAQGSAFF.

This clone has more than one count but fewer than ten. The V call is TRBV7-9, the J call TRBJ2-1; 11 nucleotides agree with TRBD2. From germline, CDR1 is SEHNR and CDR2 FQNEAQ (reference sequence). This CDR3 contains 14 residues. J gave up 4 bases and V 8 bases, and 4 bases lay outside the gene matches. CDR3 amino acids: CASGGTSGYNEQFF. In DNA, the CDR3 is TGTGCCAGCGGCGGGACTAGCGGTTACAATGAGCAGTTCTTC.

In its sample, this clone was seen a few times. The chain joins TRBV13 to TRBJ2-6; D is unresolved. In germline, CDR1 is PRHDT, CDR2 FYEKMQ (reference sequence). The CDR3 extends over 18 amino acids. V shed 4 bases and J shed 4 bases, with 20 bases lying between them. CDR3 bases: TGTGCCAGCAGCTCACCTACAGTGAGTCGCTCCGGGGCCAACGTCCTGACTTTC. Encoded protein: CASSSPTVSRSGANVLTF.

The rearrangement joins TRBV5-6 to TRBJ2-1; possibly TRBD1 for D (5 bases). The V and J ends lost 2 bases and 4 bases respectively, with 13 bases between them. From germline, CDR1 is SGHDT and CDR2 YYEEEE. The CDR3 runs 15 residues. The CDR3 region has the DNA TGTGCCAGCAGCTTTGAGACAGAGTCATACAATGAGCAGTTCTTC. Its protein product is CASSFETESYNEQFF.

V usage is TRBV9 and J usage is TRBJ2-1; 8 nucleotides line up with TRBD2. CDR1 is SGDLS and CDR2 is YYNGEE in the germline V gene. V lost 0 bases to trimming and J lost 8 bases; unmatched junction nucleotides: 10. The CDR3 is made up of 16 amino acids. CDR3: CASSVVSGGLIYEQFF. The CDR3 DNA reads as TGTGCCAGCAGCGTAGTTTCGGGAGGGCTAATCTATGAGCAGTTCTTC.

The V and J genes are TRBV5-1 and TRBJ1-4; 7 bases are a match to TRBD1. V lost 3 bases, J lost 0 bases, and 2 bases stayed unmatched. This CDR3 is built from 15 residues. Germline V gene sequence: CDR1 SGHRS, CDR2 YFSETQ. This CDR3 reads CASSYRGATNEKLFF. The CDR3 nucleotides read TGCGCCAGCAGCTACAGGGGAGCAACTAATGAAAAACTGTTTTTT.

In this sample, this clone turned up once. The CDR3 is CASSPPGAKEGYTF. CDR3 in DNA: TGTGCCAGCAGTCCACCCGGAGCCAAGGAGGGCTACACCTTC. The chain links TRBV28 to TRBJ1-2; D ambiguous. The CDR3 covers 14 residues. Trimming stripped 5 bases from V and 8 bases from J, with 18 bases between. Germline loops: CDR1 MDHEN, CDR2 SYDVKM.

The gene calls are TRBV15 and TRBJ2-5; 7 nucleotides align to TRBD1. CDR1 and CDR2 (germline): LNHNV, YYDKDF (reference sequence). The CDR3 is 16 amino acids. The V segment lost 0 bases and the J segment 2 bases; nucleotides outside the gene matches: 6. CDR3 in amino acids: CATSRDWDSLQETQYF. CDR3 DNA: TGTGCCACCAGCAGAGATTGGGACAGCTTACAAGAGACCCAGTACTTC.

V is TRBV28 and J is TRBJ1-1, with a possible D match to TRBD1 (6 bases). Deletions cut 3 bases from V and 4 bases from J, with 18 bases between. Germline lookup yields CDR1 MDHEN and CDR2 SYDVKM. This CDR3 has 16 amino acids. CDR3: CASSLSAGTLSTEAFF. CDR3 sequence (DNA): TGTGCCAGCAGTTTGTCCGCCGGGACATTGAGCACTGAAGCTTTCTTT.

This chain joins TRBV2 and TRBJ2-1; D perhaps matches TRBD2 (6 bases). The germline V gene encodes CDR1 SNHLY and CDR2 FYNNEI. The CDR3 loop spans 14 amino acids. Trimming stripped 4 bases from V and 3 bases from J, with 10 bases between. CDR3 loop: CASSGGTSYNEQFF. CDR3 nucleotide sequence: TGTGCCAGCAGTGGCGGGACCAGCTACAATGAGCAGTTCTTC.

The chain uses TRBV4-1 and TRBJ2-7, with 7 bases lining up with TRBD2. The CDR3 totals 17 residues. CDR1 and CDR2 from the germline V gene are MGHRA and YSYEKL. J lost 4 bases, V lost 2 bases, and 14 bases had no gene match. The CDR3 coding sequence is TGCGCCAGCAGCCAATCAAGCCTAGGACTAGAACCATACGAGCAGTACTTC. It is translated as CASSQSSLGLEPYEQYF.

This clone was detected once. Sequence at one end of the junction differs from germline and may be a read error. V usage is TRBV7-9 and J usage is TRBJ1-2; no clear D. CDR3 size: 12 residues. In germline, CDR1 is SEHNR, CDR2 FQNEAQ (reference sequence). The CDR3 region is CSSEETNYGYTF. In DNA, the CDR3 is TGTTCCAGCGAGGAAACTAACTATGGCTACACCTTC.

The chain has TRBV9 and TRBJ2-7; 7 bases match TRBD1. The germline gives CDR1 SGDLS, CDR2 YYNGEE. The V and J ends lost 3 bases and 3 bases, in that order; junction bases with no gene match: 3. The CDR3 covers 13 residues. The CDR3, as DNA: TGTGCCAGCAGCGGGGGACAGCACTACGAGCAGTACTTC. This translates into CASSGGQHYEQYF.

This clone was found a few times. The genes are TRBV30 and TRBJ1-6; D not certain. Germline V gene data show CDR1 as GTSNPN and CDR2 as SVGIG (reference sequence). With 1 base removed from V and 0 bases from J, the gap between germline ends came to 4 bases. The CDR3 contains 14 residues. CDR3 in amino acids: CAWSDSSYNSPLHF. CDR3 bases: TGTGCCTGGAGTGACAGCTCCTATAATTCACCCCTCCACTTT.